Below are 26 T cell receptor beta chains sequenced from a single sample in a study of monozygotic twins with inflammatory bowel disease. TCRdb reprocessed the 5' RACE reads and stores each CDR3 protein as one record, lacking DNA. With 150,000 to 200,000 distinct CDR3 sequences in the sample, the ten largest clones hold 2.4%. Specimen: blood. The receptor set was obtained from a human donor with ulcerative colitis or Crohn's disease, or a healthy co-twin of an affected twin (not recorded which).

The chain combines TRBV7-9 with TRBJ2-2; TCRdb reports TRBD2, a call that lacks DNA to check it against. The CDR3 totals 15 residues. Germline V CDR1 and CDR2: SEHNR, FQNEAQ (reference sequence). CDR3 sequence: CASSLVSGLAGELFF.

CDR3 residues: CASRKGGEAFF. The rearrangement uses TRBV3-1 and TRBJ1-1; TCRdb names TRBD1, which stays unverified in the absence of DNA. Germline V gene data show CDR1 as LGHDT and CDR2 as YNNKEL (reference sequence). The CDR3 has 11 residues.

V is TRBV19 and J is TRBJ1-4; no DNA is available, so the TRBD1 call from TCRdb remains unchecked. Germline lookup yields CDR1 LNHDA and CDR2 SQIVND (reference sequence). There are 15 residues in the CDR3. CDR3 sequence: CASSMGQGAGEKLFF. Together with reference TRBV19 and TRBJ1-4, the CDR3 gives the full variable domain: DGGITQSPKYLFRKEGQNVTLSCEQNLNHDAMYWYRQDPGQGLRLIYYSQIVNDFQKGDIAEGYSVSREKKESFPLTVTSAQKNPTAFYLCASSMGQGAGEKLFFGSGTQLSVL.

This chain links TRBV12-3 or TRBV12-4 with TRBJ2-7; TCRdb names TRBD1, which stays unverified in the absence of DNA. CDR3 length: 14 residues. The CDR3 here is CASSLDRLTYEQYF.

The CDR3 reads CASSLRERTLNYEQYF. The chain couples TRBV5-6 to TRBJ2-7; TCRdb gives TRBD2 as the D gene, but with no DNA this cannot be confirmed. The CDR3 extends over 16 amino acids. From germline, CDR1 is SGHDT and CDR2 YYEEEE.

CDR3: CASSRTSGSNNEQFF. The chain recombines TRBV6-4 with TRBJ2-1; the D gene TCRdb calls, TRBD2, cannot be checked with no DNA. Germline lookup yields CDR1 MRHNA and CDR2 SNTAGT. The CDR3 loop spans 15 amino acids.

The chain couples TRBV11-3 to TRBJ2-7; absent DNA, TCRdb's TRBD1 call cannot be checked. The CDR3 runs to 11 residues. From germline, CDR1 is SGHNT and CDR2 YENEEA. CDR3 in amino acids: CASKGGYEQYF. The full variable domain, completed using reference TRBV11-3 and TRBJ2-7, is EAGVVQSPRYKIIEKKQPVAFWCNPISGHNTLYWYLQNLGQGPELLIRYENEEAVDDSQLPKDRFSAERLKGVDSTLKIQPAELGDSAVYLCASKGGYEQYFGPGTRLTVT.

The chain combines TRBV5-1 with TRBJ2-5; TCRdb designates TRBD1, a call that cannot be tested without DNA. This CDR3 has 15 amino acids. Per germline, CDR1 SGHRS and CDR2 YFSETQ. This CDR3 is CASRTTGGYDETQYF.

This rearrangement joins TRBV5-6 to TRBJ2-7; checking the TCRdb D call of TRBD2 is not possible without DNA. The CDR3 is 14 amino acids. Looked up from germline, CDR1 is SGHDT and CDR2 is YYEEEE. CDR3 in amino acids: CASSLGAGGREQYF.

The gene calls are TRBV2 and TRBJ1-4; TCRdb calls TRBD1, which cannot be checked without DNA. Germline V gene data show CDR1 as SNHLY and CDR2 as FYNNEI. The CDR3 contains 15 residues. The CDR3 reads CARGARGQVNEKLFF.

The rearrangement uses TRBV7-8 and TRBJ1-4; TCRdb proposes TRBD1, but this gene call is untestable without DNA. The CDR3 has 15 amino acids. Per the germline V gene, CDR1 is SGHVS and CDR2 is FQNEAQ. CDR3: CASSSVPGDGEKLFF.

The chain links TRBV5-1 to TRBJ2-3; TCRdb outputs TRBD2, but without DNA this stays unchecked. The V gene's germline CDR1 is SGHRS and CDR2 YFSETQ. CDR3 length equals 16 residues. The CDR3 spells CASTRSTAGGADTQYF.

V is TRBV5-1 and J is TRBJ2-1; TCRdb lists TRBD2, though no DNA is available to test this call. CDR1 is SGHRS and CDR2 is YFSETQ in the germline V gene. The CDR3 contains 14 residues. The CDR3 here is CASALDAGTNEQFF.

CDR3 region: CASSYSEQTGLNTEAFF. The chain employs TRBV6-5 and TRBJ1-1; TCRdb outputs TRBD1, but without DNA this stays unchecked. The CDR3 consists of 17 residues. Germline V gives CDR1 MNHEY, CDR2 SVGAGI.

The V and J genes are TRBV2 and TRBJ1-5; TCRdb's D call of TRBD1 is untestable without DNA. Germline V gene data show CDR1 as SNHLY and CDR2 as FYNNEI. The CDR3 has 23 residues. CDR3 in amino acids: CASSGGPTVGPPRRRYSNQPQHF.

The rearrangement uses TRBV9 and TRBJ2-1; as DNA is missing, the TRBD2 call by TCRdb cannot be tested. The CDR3 contains 15 residues. Germline V lookup: CDR1 SGDLS, CDR2 YYNGEE. The CDR3 sequence is CASSTSGRKDNEQFF.

The gene calls are TRBV5-1 and TRBJ2-7; TCRdb names TRBD1, which stays unverified in the absence of DNA. Germline assignment: CDR1 SGHRS and CDR2 YFSETQ. The CDR3 has 16 residues. CDR3 in amino acids: CASSWDYREVYHEQYF. Looking up the rest from reference TRBV5-1 and TRBJ2-7 gives the full variable domain: KAGVTQTPRYLIKTRGQQVTLSCSPISGHRSVSWYQQTPGQGLQFLFEYFSETQRNKGNFPGRFSGRQFSNSRSEMNVSTLELGDSALYLCASSWDYREVYHEQYFGPGTRLTVT.

The chain has TRBV10-3 and TRBJ1-1; TCRdb's D gene call, TRBD1, goes unchecked for lack of DNA. This CDR3 comprises 16 residues. The germline V gene encodes CDR1 ENHRY and CDR2 SYGVKD. Here the CDR3 reads CAIGTAKGERNTEAFF.

The chain couples TRBV15 to TRBJ2-1; checking the TCRdb D call of TRBD1 is not possible without DNA. Germline-derived CDR1 and CDR2 are LNHNV and YYDKDF (reference sequence). This CDR3 is 16 amino acids long. CDR3 region: CATSIQDLSSYNEQFF.

V gene TRBV6-5 combines with J gene TRBJ2-3. In germline, CDR1 is MNHEY, CDR2 SVGAGI. CDR3 size: 11 residues. This CDR3 is CASKEADTQYF.

CDR3 protein: CASSYKELALYNEQFF. The chain employs TRBV6-5 and TRBJ2-1; TCRdb reports TRBD2, a call that lacks DNA to check it against. CDR3 length: 16 residues. Germline CDR1 and CDR2: MNHEY and SVGAGI.

V and J are TRBV20-1 and TRBJ2-2; the TCRdb D gene call, TRBD2, has no DNA to confirm it. Germline V CDR1 and CDR2: DFQATT, SNEGSKA (reference sequence). This CDR3 region has 13 residues. This CDR3 is CSARTTYTGELFF.

This sequence joins TRBV12-3 or TRBV12-4 and TRBJ2-7; TCRdb proposes TRBD2, but this gene call is untestable without DNA. CDR3 length equals 15 residues. The CDR3 protein is CASSLGGAGGYEQYF.

Here the CDR3 reads CASSLGPGRGAFF. This chain connects TRBV7-9 to TRBJ1-1; the TCRdb call, TRBD1, lacks DNA for checking. Germline values: CDR1 SEHNR, CDR2 FQNEAQ (reference sequence). This CDR3 is 13 amino acids long.

The V call is TRBV20-1, the J call TRBJ2-1; TCRdb reports TRBD1, a call that lacks DNA to check it against. Germline assignment: CDR1 DFQATT and CDR2 SNEGSKA (reference sequence). The CDR3 covers 12 residues. CDR3 protein: CSPGQGNHEQFF.

V usage is TRBV10-3 and J usage is TRBJ2-3. Per the germline V gene, CDR1 is ENHRY and CDR2 is SYGVKD. The CDR3 contains 11 residues. The chain's CDR3 is CAISGRDTQYF.